The source of this TCR beta chain is a study of T cell responses to AZD1222 COVID-19 vaccine. The CDR3 loop spans 15 amino acids. Germline V CDR1 and CDR2: SGHTA, FQGNSA. The V end lost 3 bases, the J end lost 2 bases, and 12 bases lay between the germline ends. Sequencing used immunoSEQ multiplex PCR; TCRdb keeps in-frame clones, though not all of them. The repertoire has around 150,000 clones, less than 95% of them found once; the top ten carry around 3.5%. The source material was peripheral blood, sampled on day 0 of AZD1222 vaccination. The clonotype was recovered from an adult in good health. This chain links TRBV7-2 with TRBJ2-3, with D unclear. This CDR3 is CASSLASGLTDTQYF. The CDR3 DNA is TGTGCCAGCAGCTTGGCGTCAGGCCTCACAGATACGCAGTATTTT.